This T cell receptor beta chain came from a study of blood T cell repertoires in COVID-19. About the research overall: PBMCs, B-cell-depleted T cells, or T cells were the source of the cDNA or gDNA that made up the material.

V was pared by 7 bases and J by 1 base, with 10 bases between. Germline lookup yields CDR1 KGHDR and CDR2 SFDVKD. CDR3 size: 14 residues. Seattle participants joined during active infection and were tracked over time. Per the original data handling: Reference gene primer amplification yielded estimated nucleated cell counts. Repertoires were generated with immunoSEQ multiplex PCR, while TCRdb's copy carries only in-frame clones and drops some. Clone size and the V and J calls come from that table; the DNA yielded D and trimming. The sample has 150,000 to 200,000 clones; about 86% are singletons. Sequencing was performed on peripheral blood. The chain has TRBV24-1 and TRBJ2-1; no firm D call. The sequence derives from a woman aged 70-85 years with COVID-19, enrolled during active disease. CDR3: CATSGGVSYNEQFF. DNA of the CDR3: TGTGCCACCAGCGGCGGTGTGTCCTACAATGAGCAGTTCTTC.